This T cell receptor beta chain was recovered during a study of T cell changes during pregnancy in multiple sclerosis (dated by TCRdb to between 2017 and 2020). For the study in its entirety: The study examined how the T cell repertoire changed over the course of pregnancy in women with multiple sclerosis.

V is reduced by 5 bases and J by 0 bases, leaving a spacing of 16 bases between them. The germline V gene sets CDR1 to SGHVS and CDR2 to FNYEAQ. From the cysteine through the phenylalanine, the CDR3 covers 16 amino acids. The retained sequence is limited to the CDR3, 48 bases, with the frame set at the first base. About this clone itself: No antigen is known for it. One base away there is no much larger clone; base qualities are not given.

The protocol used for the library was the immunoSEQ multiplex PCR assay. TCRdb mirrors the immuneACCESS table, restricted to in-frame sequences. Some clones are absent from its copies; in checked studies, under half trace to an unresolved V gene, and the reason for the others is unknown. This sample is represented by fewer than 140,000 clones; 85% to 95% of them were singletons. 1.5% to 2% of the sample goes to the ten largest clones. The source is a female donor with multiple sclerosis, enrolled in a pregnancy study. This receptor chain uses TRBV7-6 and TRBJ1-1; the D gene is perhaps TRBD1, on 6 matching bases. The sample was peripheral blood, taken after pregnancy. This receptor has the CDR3 CASSHSRTAMNTEAFF. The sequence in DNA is TGTGCCAGCAGCCACTCTAGGACAGCCATGAACACTGAAGCTTTCTTT.